The subject of this entry is one T cell receptor (beta chain). Its antigen remains unknown. This sample is drawn from a study of graft-versus-host responses after intestinal transplantation. Study background: Every transplant recipient was induced with anti-thymocyte globulin, then maintained on tacrolimus and steroids for approximately three years.

The length of the CDR3 is 13 residues. Germline CDR1 SGHVS, CDR2 FNYEAQ. Trimming removed 1 base at V and 6 bases at J, with 10 bases between. Method: immunoSEQ multiplex PCR; TCRdb's copy keeps in-frame clones and lacks some. The sample carries more than 85,000 clones, just over 90% recorded once. Overall study results and limits: Among circulating GvH clones, peak levels were associated with early post-transplant declines in HvG clones.

The source material was unstimulated CD8+ T cells sorted from spleen or lymph node cells, sampled before intestinal transplant. The genes are TRBV7-6 and TRBJ2-7; weak D call: TRBD2 (6 bases). The clonotype comes from a human donor who received an intestinal transplant. In DNA, the CDR3 is TGTGCCAGCAGCTTAGTGGCGGGAAGCGAGCAGTACTTC. Translation: CASSLVAGSEQYF.